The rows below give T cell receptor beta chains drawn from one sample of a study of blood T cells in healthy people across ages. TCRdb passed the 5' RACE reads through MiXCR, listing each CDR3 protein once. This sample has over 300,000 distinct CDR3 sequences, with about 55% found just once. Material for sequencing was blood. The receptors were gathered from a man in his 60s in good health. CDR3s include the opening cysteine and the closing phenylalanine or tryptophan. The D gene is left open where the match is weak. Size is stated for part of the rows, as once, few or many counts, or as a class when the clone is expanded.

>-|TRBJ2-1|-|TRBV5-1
CASSLTSRDEQFF
TGCGCCAGCAGCTTGACCTCTAGGGATGAGCAGTTCTTC
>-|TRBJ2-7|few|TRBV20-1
CSASRQPNEQYF
TGCAGTGCTAGTAGGCAGCCAAACGAGCAGTACTTC
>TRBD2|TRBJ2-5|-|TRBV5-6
CASSLGGLGQETQYF
TGTGCCAGCAGCTTGGGGGGACTAGGCCAAGAGACCCAGTACTTC
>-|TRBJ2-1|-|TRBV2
CASSMPGFDEQFF
TGTGCCAGCTCCATGCCGGGGTTCGACGAGCAGTTCTTC
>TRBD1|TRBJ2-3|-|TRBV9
CASSALRQGVSTDTQYF
TGTGCCAGCAGCGCCTTAAGACAGGGCGTGAGCACAGATACGCAGTATTTT
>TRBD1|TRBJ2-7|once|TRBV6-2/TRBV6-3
CASSYPGTDYEQYF
TGTGCCAGCAGTTACCCCGGGACAGACTACGAGCAGTACTTC
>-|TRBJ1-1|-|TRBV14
CASSLGGQAEAFF
TGTGCCAGCAGCTTGGGGGGGCAGGCAGAAGCTTTCTTT
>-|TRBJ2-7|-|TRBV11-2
CASRKPVTRSYEQYF
TGTGCCAGCCGTAAGCCCGTGACTCGCTCCTACGAGCAGTACTTC
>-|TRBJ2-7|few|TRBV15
CATGAWTWLIEQYF
TGTGCCACCGGGGCATGGACGTGGCTCATCGAGCAGTACTTC
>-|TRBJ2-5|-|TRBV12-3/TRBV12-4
CASRGHGTRGQETQYF
TGTGCCAGTAGGGGTCACGGGACAAGGGGCCAAGAGACCCAGTACTTC
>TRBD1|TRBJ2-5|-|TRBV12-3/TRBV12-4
CASRYGTGGQETQYF
TGTGCCAGCAGATACGGGACAGGCGGCCAAGAGACCCAGTACTTC
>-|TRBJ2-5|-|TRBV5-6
CASSLGGPGKQYF
TGTGCCAGCAGCCTCGGGGGCCCTGGGAAGCAGTACTTC
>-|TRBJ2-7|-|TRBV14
CASSQVREQYF
TGTGCCAGCAGCCAAGTTAGGGAGCAGTACTTC
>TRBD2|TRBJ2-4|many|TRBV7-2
CAGGGGMRPRAKNIQYF
TGTGCCGGGGGGGGGGGAATGAGACCCAGGGCCAAAAACATTCAGTACTTC
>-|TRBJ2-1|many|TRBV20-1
CSAVGGLDYNEQFF
TGCAGTGCGGTCGGGGGACTCGACTACAATGAGCAGTTCTTC
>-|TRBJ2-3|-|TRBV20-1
CSARGLGEGTDTQYF
TGCAGTGCTAGAGGGCTTGGAGAGGGCACAGATACGCAGTATTTT
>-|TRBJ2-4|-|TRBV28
CASSSGPGGQYF
TGTGCCAGCAGTTCCGGGCCAGGTGGGCAGTACTTC
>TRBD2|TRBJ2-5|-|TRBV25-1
CASSDLMNSGGQETQYF
TGTGCCAGCAGTGATCTCATGAACAGCGGGGGGCAAGAGACCCAGTACTTC
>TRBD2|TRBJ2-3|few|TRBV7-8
CASSLRTSGGVTDTQYF
TGTGCCAGCAGCCTCCGGACTAGCGGGGGGGTTACAGATACGCAGTATTTT
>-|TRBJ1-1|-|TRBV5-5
CASSLAAANTEAFF
TGTGCCAGCAGCTTGGCGGCCGCGAACACTGAAGCTTTCTTT
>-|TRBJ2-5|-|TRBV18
CASSSAGHYQETQYF
TGTGCCAGCTCTTCTGCGGGACACTACCAAGAGACCCAGTACTTC
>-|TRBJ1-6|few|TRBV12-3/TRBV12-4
CASSPQGYSPPHF
TGTGCCAGCAGCCCCCAGGGGTATTCACCCCCCCACTTT
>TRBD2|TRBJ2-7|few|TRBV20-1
CSARDARTSGSDEQYF
TGCAGTGCTAGAGATGCCAGGACTAGCGGTTCCGACGAGCAGTACTTC
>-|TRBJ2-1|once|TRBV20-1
CSARAWFLDEQFF
TGCAGTGCTAGAGCTTGGTTCCTCGATGAGCAGTTCTTC
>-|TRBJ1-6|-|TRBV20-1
CSARAGLESPLHF
TGCAGTGCTAGGGCAGGGTTAGAATCACCCCTCCACTTT
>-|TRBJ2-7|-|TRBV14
CASSLTPSGEQYF
TGTGCCAGCAGCCTGACCCCCTCGGGCGAGCAGTACTTC
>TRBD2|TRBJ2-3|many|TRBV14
CASSQDPLAGGTDTQYF
TGTGCCAGCAGCCAAGATCCTCTAGCGGGAGGAACAGATACGCAGTATTTT
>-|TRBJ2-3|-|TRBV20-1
CSARSASSSTDTQYF
TGCAGTGCTCGTTCGGCTAGTTCTAGCACAGATACGCAGTATTTT
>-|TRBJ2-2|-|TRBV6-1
CASSLYVDAANTGELFF
TGTGCCAGCAGTCTTTACGTCGACGCCGCGAACACCGGGGAGCTGTTTTTT